This TCR beta chain was documented in a study of T cell responses to AZD1222 COVID-19 vaccine (dated by TCRdb to about 2021). Regarding the research as a whole: AZD1222 recipients with second doses at about 4 weeks or about 12 weeks were pooled, because spike-specific TCR depth and breadth did not differ between schedules. A total of around 240 trial participants underwent TCR sequencing, of whom about 210 received two doses of AZD1222 and 26 received two doses of the MenACWY control vaccine. Trial participants were enrolled by age into 18-55, 56-69 and 70-plus year subgroups, with approximately 160, 26 and 62 TCR-sequenced participants respectively.

This sample's time point label indicates: baseline before first vaccination. Samples from vaccinated people were obtained from the UK trials COV001 and COV002, which included a single-blind randomized controlled phase 2/3 trial of AZD1222 (ChAdOx1 nCoV-19) in healthy adults. For TCRbeta chain sequencing, PBMC samples from trial participants were taken at day 0 and at day 28 after the second dose. The CDR3 regions of human TCRbeta chains were subjected to immunosequencing. Per the original workflow: Repertoire TCRs were checked for matches against a reference library of SARS-CoV-2-specific TCRs that had been generated using the MIRA antigen-specificity platform. Breadth meant the fraction of unique TCRs that were SARS-CoV-2-associated, whereas depth meant the fraction of total T cells that were SARS-CoV-2-associated. Using the MIRA data, each spike-specific TCR was assigned both to the spike region to which the TCR was reactive and to a CD4 or CD8 class. Log10-transformed breadth and depth values were compared by one-way ANOVA with Sidak's multiple comparisons tests. Entries here come from immuneACCESS through TCRdb and include only in-frame sequences with V and J called. Some clones fail to appear in such tables; in the studies checked, an unresolved V gene covers under half of the shortfall, and the cause of the remainder is unknown. V, J and clone size are those of that table, while D and trimming were read from the DNA. Recorded for this sample are 130,000 or so clones; roughly nine tenths of them occurred a single time. The ten top clones hold around 3.1% of the sample.

On this clone itself: Its antigen specificity is not known. Base qualities are not provided; no much larger clone lies one nucleotide away.

The germline V gene supplies CDR1 MGHDK and CDR2 SYGVNS. The CDR3 contains 13 residues, cysteine and phenylalanine counted. Of the read, only the CDR3 DNA is kept; its 39 bases are in frame from base 1. V loses 8 bases of germline sequence and J loses 2 bases, and the interval between the two ends is 12 bases. Overall study outcomes, separate from this receptor: Nearly half of unique spike-specific TCRs reportedly recognized epitopes outside regions mutated in the B.1.351 and B.1.1.7 variants. The vaccine-associated CD4 TCRs covered the entire spike protein, and the dominant responses fell in regions 160-218 and 743-854. Conclusions about previously exposed vaccinees are limited because only 5 or 6 AZD1222 recipients were SARS-CoV-2 seropositive at baseline. Spike-specific TCR breadth and depth rose significantly after two AZD1222 doses compared with day 0 and with MenACWY recipients. Participants were mostly white British and included more females than males, and it was suggested by the authors that clonal diversity may have been underestimated. In the small 56-69-year group, the increase in depth fell short of significance, most likely because of low power. Because no day 14 peak-response samples were available, the repertoires could be characterized only after the peak T cell response.

The sequence was obtained from an adult in good health. Rearrangement joined TRBV25-1 to TRBJ1-2; no D gene is confidently identified. The material sequenced was peripheral blood, taken on day 0 of AZD1222 vaccination. The bases are TGTGCCAGCCGCCCAACAGAAAACTATGGCTACACCTTC. Translated, it gives CASRPTENYGYTF.